Listed here are 29 T cell receptor beta chains from one sample, sequenced in a study of memory CD4+ T cells and cytomegalovirus serostatus. Single viable CD3+CD4+CD8-CD45RO+ cells were sorted as the memory CD4+ T cells. Clones were sequenced by immunoSEQ multiplex PCR, and TCRdb holds only the in-frame ones, with some missing. The sample shows about 56,000 clones, about 81% of them seen only once. The source material was memory CD4+ T cells from blood. These TCRs come from an adult in good health and CMV-seronegative.

The chain uses TRBV11-2 and TRBJ1-4, with D unclear. This CDR3 comprises 12 residues. V shed 0 bases and J shed 14 bases, with 10 bases lying between them. Per germline, CDR1 SGHAT and CDR2 FQNNGV. The chain's CDR3 is CASSLDRTLLFF. CDR3 coding DNA: TGTGCCAGCAGCTTAGATCGGACTCTCCTGTTTTTT.

The V call is TRBV30, the J call TRBJ1-5; TRBD1 might be the D (5 bases). V was shortened by 2 bases and J by 3 bases, with 17 bases between the two germline ends. The CDR3 extends over 16 amino acids. CDR1 is GTSNPN, CDR2 SVGIG, per germline (reference sequence). For the CDR3, the DNA is TGTGCCTGGAGTCCCTTAGGCGCAGGGTACAATCAGCCCCAGCATTTT. The encoded protein is CAWSPLGAGYNQPQHF.

This sequence joins TRBV6-5 and TRBJ1-1; D remains ambiguous. CDR3 size: 14 residues. Trimming pared 2 bases from V and 1 base from J, leaving 8 bases between. Germline V gives CDR1 MNHEY, CDR2 SVGAGI. The CDR3 here is CASSYEAGNTEAFF. The CDR3 DNA reads as TGTGCCAGCAGTTACGAGGCAGGGAACACTGAAGCTTTCTTT.

This sequence joins TRBV14 and TRBJ2-2, with D perhaps matching TRBD1 or TRBD2 (5 bases each). Germline V gene lookup returns CDR1 SGHDN and CDR2 FVKESK. V dropped 2 bases and J dropped 4 bases, with 11 bases sitting between them. This CDR3 comprises 15 residues. CDR3 bases: TGTGCCAGCAGCCAAAGAGGGGCGATCACCGGGGAGCTGTTTTTT. As protein: CASSQRGAITGELFF.

The rearrangement links TRBV18 to TRBJ1-1; D ambiguous. The ends were cut back, 0 bases at V and 4 bases at J, with 15 bases in the middle. CDR3 length: 16 amino acids. CDR1 and CDR2 (germline): KGHSH, LQKENI. This CDR3 reads CASSPPLRGASTEAFF. In DNA form, the CDR3 reads TGTGCCAGCTCACCACCTCTACGGGGAGCAAGCACTGAAGCTTTCTTT. Full variable domain (remainder filled in from reference TRBV18 and TRBJ1-1): NAGVMQNPRHLVRRRGQEARLRCSPMKGHSHVYWYRQLPEEGLKFMVYLQKENIIDESGMPKERFSAEFPKEGPSILRIQQVVRGDSAAYFCASSPPLRGASTEAFFGQGTRLTVV.

The J gene is TRBJ1-5, the V gene TRBV4-1, with 9 bases fitting TRBD1. CDR3 length: 15 residues. Per germline, CDR1 MGHRA and CDR2 YSYEKL. Losses at the gene ends were 6 bases for V and 4 bases for J; bases not matched to a gene: 7. The CDR3 here is CASRPTGQGNQPQHF. The CDR3 DNA follows: TGCGCCAGCAGACCGACTGGACAGGGGAATCAGCCCCAGCATTTT.

The chain uses TRBV2 and TRBJ1-1; maybe TRBD1 (5 bases). CDR1 SNHLY and CDR2 FYNNEI come from the germline V gene. V lost 7 bases, J lost 3 bases, and 9 bases lay in between. The CDR3 runs 12 residues. The CDR3 nucleotides are TGTGCCAGCAAGGACACCTACACTGAAGCTTTCTTT. Residues: CASKDTYTEAFF.

This clone was detected a few times. This chain links TRBV28 with TRBJ1-2; no clear D gene. CDR3 length: 13 residues. Germline lookup yields CDR1 MDHEN and CDR2 SYDVKM. V was cut by 2 bases and J by 5 bases, with 9 bases left in between. The CDR3 region has the DNA TGTGCCAGCAGTTTACTGGCCAGGTATGGCTACACCTTC. Its protein product is CASSLLARYGYTF.

This sequence joins TRBV20-1 and TRBJ1-1, with D unclear. Germline V gene sequence: CDR1 DFQATT, CDR2 SNEGSKA (reference sequence). The CDR3 is 9 amino acids. CDR3 in amino acids: CRRDTEAFF. Here the CDR3 DNA reads TGCAGAAGGGATACTGAAGCTTTCTTT.

The rearrangement links TRBV7-2 to TRBJ1-5; 9 bases are a match to TRBD1. Germline lookup yields CDR1 SGHTA and CDR2 FQGNSA. The CDR3 contains 14 residues. With 3 bases clipped from V and 7 bases from J, the junction kept 4 bases outside the gene matches. CDR3 coding DNA: TGTGCCAGCAGCTTCACAGGGGGCGGGCAGCCCCAGCATTTT. Amino acids: CASSFTGGGQPQHF.

J is TRBJ2-3 and V is TRBV9; no reliable D call. This CDR3 contains 13 residues. The V end lost 6 bases, the J end lost 4 bases, and 12 bases lay between the germline ends. Germline V gene sequence: CDR1 SGDLS, CDR2 YYNGEE. This CDR3 reads CASKGRPSDTQYF. CDR3 DNA: TGTGCCAGCAAAGGTCGGCCTTCAGATACGCAGTATTTT.

The DNA of the CDR3 is TGTGCCACCAGCAGATCGGGGGCCCCAAACAGCTACGAGCAGTACTTC. It yields the protein CATSRSGAPNSYEQYF. The chain uses TRBV15 and TRBJ2-7; D possibly uses TRBD1 or TRBD2 (6 bases each). CDR1 is LNHNV and CDR2 is YYDKDF in the germline V gene (reference sequence). Trimming left V 2 bases short and J 3 bases short, with 17 bases between. This CDR3 has 16 residues.

The chain has TRBV7-3 and TRBJ2-1, with 7 bases identical to TRBD2. Trimming took 1 base from V and 6 from J; bases not matched to a gene: 9. The CDR3 totals 16 residues. Germline V gene sequence: CDR1 SGHTA, CDR2 FQGTGA. In nucleotides, the CDR3 is TGTGCCAGCAGCTTAAAGCCCTCGGGACTACCCAATGAGCAGTTCTTC. The encoded protein is CASSLKPSGLPNEQFF.

The chain carries TRBV27 and TRBJ1-6; no firm D call. Per germline, CDR1 MNHEY and CDR2 SMNVEV (reference sequence). V lost 2 bases and J 7 bases, leaving 9 bases between the germline ends. The CDR3 extends over 14 amino acids. The CDR3 sequence: CASSLQQVNSPLHF. The CDR3 region has the DNA TGTGCCAGCAGTTTACAGCAGGTCAATTCACCCCTCCACTTT.

J is TRBJ2-5 and V is TRBV11-3; TRBD1 agrees at 9 bases. The V segment lost 4 bases and the J segment 0 bases; nucleotides outside the gene matches: 6. Germline V gene lookup returns CDR1 SGHNT and CDR2 YENEEA. The CDR3 contains 16 residues. CDR3 sequence (DNA): TGTGCCAGCAGCTCACGACAGGGGGAGTACCAAGAGACCCAGTACTTC. Amino acids: CASSSRQGEYQETQYF.

This clone was counted a few times. The V call is TRBV6-6, the J call TRBJ1-1, with 8 bases fitting TRBD1. Germline V lookup: CDR1 MNHNY, CDR2 SVGAGI (reference sequence). The CDR3 covers 16 residues. The V gene end was trimmed by 0 bases and the J gene end by 1 base; junction bases not matched to a gene: 4. CDR3 nucleotide sequence: TGTGCCAGCAGTTACTCCGGGACAGGCGGGAACACTGAAGCTTTCTTT. It translates to CASSYSGTGGNTEAFF.

This clone turned up a few times. This rearrangement joins TRBV30 to TRBJ1-5; TRBD1 might be the D (5 bases). Looked up from germline, CDR1 is GTSNPN and CDR2 is SVGIG (reference sequence). Trimming left V 5 bases short and J 6 bases short, with 8 bases between. This CDR3 comprises 11 residues. The CDR3, as DNA: TGTGCCTGGGGGGACGCTCAGCCCCAGCATTTT. Amino acids: CAWGDAQPQHF.

This clone was seen once. This chain uses TRBV11-2 with TRBJ2-2, with 12 bases identical to TRBD2. CDR3 length equals 17 residues. CDR1 and CDR2 from the germline V gene are SGHAT and FQNNGV. After removal of 5 bases from V and 5 bases from J, the junction contained 9 bases not matched to a gene. CDR3 sequence reads: CASSRTSGGWWTGELFF. CDR3 nucleotide sequence: TGTGCCAGCAGCCGTACTAGCGGGGGGTGGTGGACCGGGGAGCTGTTTTTT.

For this clone: One end of the junction varies from germline; a read error may be responsible. The CDR3 reads CASSSDRYNEQFF. CDR3 sequence (DNA): TGTGCTAGCAGTTCTGACAGGTACAATGAGCAGTTCTTC. The chain combines TRBV7-7 with TRBJ2-1, with a tentative D call TRBD1 (6 bases). Germline values: CDR1 SSHAT, CDR2 FNYEAQ (reference sequence). The CDR3 sequence is 13 residues long. Full variable domain (missing parts from reference TRBV7-7 and TRBJ2-1): GAGVSQSPRYKVTKRGQDVTLRCDPISSHATLYWYQQALGQGPEFLTYFNYEAQPDKSGLPSDRFSAERPEGSISTLTIQRTEQRDSAMYRCASSSDRYNEQFFGPGTRLTVL.

This clone was seen a few times. CDR3 sequence: CASSPLNPLDNSPLHF. The CDR3 nucleotides read TGTGCCAGCAGCCCCCTAAATCCCCTAGATAATTCACCCCTCCACTTT. The rearrangement joins TRBV6-6 to TRBJ1-6; D is unclear. Germline CDR1 is MNHNY and CDR2 is SVGAGI (reference sequence). Trimming cost V 6 bases and J 5 bases, with 17 bases left between them. The CDR3 has 16 residues.

CDR3 coding DNA: TGCGCCAGCAGCCGAACTAGCTCGGACACCGGGGAGCTGTTTTTT. Translating gives CASSRTSSDTGELFF. This chain links TRBV5-1 with TRBJ2-2; maybe TRBD2 (6 bases). Germline V gene lookup returns CDR1 SGHRS and CDR2 YFSETQ. Trimming stripped 4 bases from V and 3 bases from J, with 13 bases between. The CDR3 has 15 amino acids.

With respect to this clone: Additional DNA sequences in this sample encode the identical CDR3. The chain has TRBV18 and TRBJ1-5, with D possibly matching TRBD1 (5 bases). Germline values: CDR1 KGHSH, CDR2 LQKENI. V was clipped by 2 bases and J by 4 bases, with 6 bases between them. CDR3 length equals 13 residues. The CDR3 is CASSPDRNQPQHF. In nucleotides, the CDR3 is TGTGCCAGCTCACCAGACAGAAATCAGCCCCAGCATTTT.

This clone was found a few times. V gene TRBV7-3 combines with J gene TRBJ2-3, with D unclear. Germline CDR1 reads SGHTA; CDR2 reads FQGTGA. The germline V and J ends were trimmed by 2 bases and 0 bases, with 3 bases remaining between them. This CDR3 comprises 13 residues. The CDR3 here is CASSLASTDTQYF. In nucleotides, the CDR3 is TGTGCCAGCAGCTTAGCTAGCACAGATACGCAGTATTTT.

V gene TRBV5-4 combines with J gene TRBJ2-6; D not certain. The CDR3 runs to 14 residues. Germline assignment: CDR1 SGHNT and CDR2 YYREEE (reference sequence). V lost 5 bases, J lost 1 base, and 7 bases lay in between. CDR3 nucleotide sequence: TGTGCCAGCAGTGACGTTTCTGGGGCCAACGTCCTGACTTTC. It yields the protein CASSDVSGANVLTF.

V usage is TRBV21-1 and J usage is TRBJ2-6; the table names TRBD2, a call not compared with the DNA. TRBV21-1 is listed as a pseudogene. This CDR3 has 19 amino acids. Written as DNA, the CDR3 is TGTGCCAGCAGCAAAGTTTGCTCGTGGGAGCCCACCGGGGCCAACGTCCTGACTTTC. Protein product: CASSKVCSWEPTGANVLTF.

The chain carries TRBV5-4 and TRBJ1-2; D not certain. The CDR3 runs to 14 residues. The germline CDR1 and CDR2 sequences are SGHNT and YYREEE (reference sequence). The V end was cut by 0 bases, the J end by 6 bases, with 12 bases between. The CDR3: CASSLETALHGYTF. The CDR3 DNA reads as TGTGCCAGCAGCTTGGAGACCGCCCTCCATGGCTACACCTTC.

The chain couples TRBV4-3 to TRBJ2-2; D not resolved. Trimming cost V 0 bases and J 2 bases, with 1 base left between them. Germline V gene lookup returns CDR1 LGHNA and CDR2 YSLEER. The CDR3 loop spans 13 amino acids. For the CDR3, the DNA is TGCGCCAGCAGCCAAGATAACACCGGGGAGCTGTTTTTT. It yields the protein CASSQDNTGELFF.

This clone was picked up one time. This chain connects TRBV28 to TRBJ1-4, with a possible D match to TRBD1 (5 bases). This CDR3 comprises 16 residues. V was trimmed by 6 bases and J by 0 bases, leaving 14 bases between them. Germline lookup yields CDR1 MDHEN and CDR2 SYDVKM. The CDR3 here is CASRNPAGSTNEKLFF. DNA of the CDR3: TGTGCCAGCAGGAATCCCGCAGGGTCAACTAATGAAAAACTGTTTTTT.

The rearrangement joins TRBV2 to TRBJ2-4; 9 bases agree with TRBD1. This CDR3 has 14 residues. Trimming took 8 bases from V and 7 from J; bases not matched to a gene: 9. Germline CDR1 is SNHLY and CDR2 is FYNNEI. For the CDR3, the DNA is TGTGCCAGCCTAACAGGGGGCGCATCTAACATTCAGTACTTC. Amino acid sequence: CASLTGGASNIQYF.